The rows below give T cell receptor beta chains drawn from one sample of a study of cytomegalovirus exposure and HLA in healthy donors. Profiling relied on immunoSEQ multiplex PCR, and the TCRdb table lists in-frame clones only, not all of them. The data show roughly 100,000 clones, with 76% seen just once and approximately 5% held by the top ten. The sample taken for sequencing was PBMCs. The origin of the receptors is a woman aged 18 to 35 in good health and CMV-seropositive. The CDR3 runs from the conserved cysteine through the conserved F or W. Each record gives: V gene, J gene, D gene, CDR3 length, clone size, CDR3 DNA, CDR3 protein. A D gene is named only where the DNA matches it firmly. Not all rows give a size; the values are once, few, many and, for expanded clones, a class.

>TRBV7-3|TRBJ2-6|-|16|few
TGTGCCAGCAGCTTGGTAGGGGCGGCTGGGGCCAACGTCCTGACTTTC
CASSLVGAAGANVLTF
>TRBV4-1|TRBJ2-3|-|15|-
TGCGCCAGCAGCCAAGCCGACTCTAGCACAGATACGCAGTATTTT
CASSQADSSTDTQYF
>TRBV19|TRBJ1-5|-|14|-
TGTGCCAGTAGTGTCTTACGGGAGAATCAGCCCCAGCATTTT
CASSVLRENQPQHF
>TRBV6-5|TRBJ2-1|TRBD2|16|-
TGTGCCAGCAGTTACTCGGGTAGCGGGGCTTACAATGAGCAGTTCTTC
CASSYSGSGAYNEQFF
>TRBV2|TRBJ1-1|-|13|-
TGTGCCAGCAGTGAATTCGGGAACACTGAAGCTTTCTTT
CASSEFGNTEAFF
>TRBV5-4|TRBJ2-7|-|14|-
TGTGCCAGCAGAGGAGACGTCGCTTCCCACGAGCAGTACTTC
CASRGDVASHEQYF
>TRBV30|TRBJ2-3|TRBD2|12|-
TGTGCCTGGAGCGCTAGCGGGAGGGTACAGTATTTT
CAWSASGRVQYF
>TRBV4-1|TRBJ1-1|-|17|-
TGCGCCAGCAGCCAAGTGGACATGGGATGGGTGAACACTGAAGCTTTCTTT
CASSQVDMGWVNTEAFF
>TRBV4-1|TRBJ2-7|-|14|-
TGCGCCAGCAAAAAACAGGATCTTTCCTACGAGCAGTACTTC
CASKKQDLSYEQYF
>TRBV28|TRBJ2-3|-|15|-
TGTGCCAGCAGTTTGGTGAGCTCTAACACAGATACGCAGTATTTT
CASSLVSSNTDTQYF
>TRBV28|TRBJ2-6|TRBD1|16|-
TGTGCCAGCAGTACTCAGGGGGAGCCTGGGGCCAACGTCCTGACTTTC
CASSTQGEPGANVLTF
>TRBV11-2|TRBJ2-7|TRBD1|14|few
TGTGCCAGCAGAGCTGGGACAGACCGGAACGAGCAGTACTTC
CASRAGTDRNEQYF
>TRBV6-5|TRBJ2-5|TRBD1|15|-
TGTGCCAGCAGTTACTCGGACAGGGGGCGAGAGACCCAGTACTTC
CASSYSDRGRETQYF
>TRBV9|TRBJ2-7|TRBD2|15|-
TGTGCCAGCAGCGTAGATGGACTAGCGGATTACGAGCAGTACTTC
CASSVDGLADYEQYF
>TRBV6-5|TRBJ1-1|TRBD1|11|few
TGTGCCAGCAGCCGGACAGGGGAAGCTTTCTTT
CASSRTGEAFF
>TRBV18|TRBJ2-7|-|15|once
TGTGCCAGCTCACAAGTCGGAGGGGAAGGCTACGAGCAGTACTTC
CASSQVGGEGYEQYF
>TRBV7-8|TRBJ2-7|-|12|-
TGTGCCAGCAGCCTCTTTTCCTACGAGCAGTACTTC
CASSLFSYEQYF
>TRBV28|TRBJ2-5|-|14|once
TGTGCCAGCAGTCCATTCAGGGGGGAAGAGACCCAGTACTTC
CASSPFRGEETQYF
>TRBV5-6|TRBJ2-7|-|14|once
TGTGCCAGCAGCTTCATGGGGGGTACCTACGAGCAGTACTTC
CASSFMGGTYEQYF
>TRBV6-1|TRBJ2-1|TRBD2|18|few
TGTGCCAGCAGTGAAGTAGTCACTAGCGGTCATTCCTACAATGAGCAGTTCTTC
CASSEVVTSGHSYNEQFF
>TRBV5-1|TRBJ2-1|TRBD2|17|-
TGCGCCAGCAGTCAACTCCCACTAGCGGGAGTGATGAATGAGCAGTTCTTC
CASSQLPLAGVMNEQFF
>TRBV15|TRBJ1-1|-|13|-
TGTGCCACCAGCAGTAATATGAACACTGAAGCTTTCTTT
CATSSNMNTEAFF
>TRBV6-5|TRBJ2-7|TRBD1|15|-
TGTGCCAGCAGTAACTCCGGGACAGGGAACCACGAGCAGTACTTC
CASSNSGTGNHEQYF
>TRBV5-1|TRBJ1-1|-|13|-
TGCGCCAGCAGCACCAACAGGGACACTGAAGCTTTCTTT
CASSTNRDTEAFF
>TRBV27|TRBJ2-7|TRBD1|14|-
TGTGCCAGCAGTAGGGACAGGGGCCCCTACGAGCAGTACTTC
CASSRDRGPYEQYF
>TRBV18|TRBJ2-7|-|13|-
TGTGCCAGCTCAAACAGCCCCAACTACGAGCAGTACTTC
CASSNSPNYEQYF
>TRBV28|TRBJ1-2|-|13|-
TGTGCCAGCAGTTTTACAGGGAACTATGGCTACACCTTC
CASSFTGNYGYTF
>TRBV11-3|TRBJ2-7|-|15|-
TGTGCCAGCAGCTTATACAGGGAGGGGTCCTACGAGCAGTACTTC
CASSLYREGSYEQYF
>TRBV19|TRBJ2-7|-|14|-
TGTGCCAGTAGGTGGACAGCCTTGACCTATGAGCAGTACTTC
CASRWTALTYEQYF
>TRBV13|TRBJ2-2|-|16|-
TGTGCCAGCAGCAACCCGGGATCCGGGTTCGCCGGGGAGCTGTTTTTT
CASSNPGSGFAGELFF